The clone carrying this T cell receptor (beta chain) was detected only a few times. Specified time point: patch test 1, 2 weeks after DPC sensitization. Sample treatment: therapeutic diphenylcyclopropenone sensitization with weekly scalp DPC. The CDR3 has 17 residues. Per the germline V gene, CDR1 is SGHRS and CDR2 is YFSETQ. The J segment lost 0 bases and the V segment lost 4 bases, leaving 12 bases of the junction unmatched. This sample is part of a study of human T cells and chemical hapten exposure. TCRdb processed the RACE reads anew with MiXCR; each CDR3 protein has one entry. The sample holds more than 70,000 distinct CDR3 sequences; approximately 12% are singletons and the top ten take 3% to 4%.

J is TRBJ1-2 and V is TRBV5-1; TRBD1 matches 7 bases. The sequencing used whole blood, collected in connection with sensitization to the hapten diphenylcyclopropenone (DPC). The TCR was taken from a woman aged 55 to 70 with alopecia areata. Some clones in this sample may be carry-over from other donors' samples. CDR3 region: CASSGAGDSSANYGYTF. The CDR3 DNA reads TGCGCCAGCAGCGGCGCCGGGGACAGTTCTGCTAACTATGGCTACACCTTC.